A single sample is the source of the 8 T cell receptor beta chains below, sequenced in a study of identifying expanded T cells in peripheral blood (dated 2019 in TCRdb). Library method: the immunoSEQ multiplex PCR assay. TCRdb took this table from immuneACCESS and kept in-frame rearrangements with V and J called. Such tables lack part of the clones; where checked against another copy, unresolved V genes explain under half of the gap, and the rest is unexplained. This sample gives around 100,000 clones in total; around 90% of them show up just once. 4.5% to 6.5% of the sample belongs to the ten largest clones. The sample comprised blood. The receptors were sampled from a person aged 18 to 70 in good health.

The rearrangement links TRBV7-2 to TRBJ1-6; the match to TRBD1 covers 9 bases. The CDR3 length is 17 residues. Trimming cost V 5 bases and J 3 bases; bases outside gene matches: 8. In germline, CDR1 is SGHTA, CDR2 FQGNSA. This CDR3 is CASSRPGTGFYNSPLHF. Here the CDR3 DNA reads TGTGCCAGCAGCCGTCCCGGGACAGGGTTCTATAATTCACCCCTCCACTTT. Drawing the rest from reference TRBV7-2 and TRBJ1-6, the complete variable domain is GAGVSQSPSNKVTEKGKDVELRCDPISGHTALYWYRQSLGQGLEFLIYFQGNSAPDKSGLPSDRFSAERTGGSVSTLTIQRTQQEDSAVYLCASSRPGTGFYNSPLHFGNGTRLTVT.

J is TRBJ2-5 and V is TRBV5-4, with a tentative D call TRBD2 (6 bases). CDR3 size: 15 residues. Looked up from germline, CDR1 is SGHNT and CDR2 is YYREEE (reference sequence). The V and J ends lost 0 bases and 4 bases respectively, with 13 bases between them. This CDR3 reads CASSLGGTNIETQYF. The CDR3 DNA follows: TGTGCCAGCAGCTTGGGCGGGACCAACATAGAGACCCAGTACTTC.

The chain has TRBV5-6 and TRBJ2-5; 9 bases are shared with TRBD2. Per germline, CDR1 SGHDT and CDR2 YYEEEE. V was clipped by 2 bases and J by 0 bases; unmatched bases: 5. The CDR3 contains 16 residues. The CDR3 region is CASSLGSGGYQETQYF. CDR3 DNA sequence: TGTGCCAGCAGCTTAGGTAGCGGGGGCTACCAAGAGACCCAGTACTTC.

This chain links TRBV28 with TRBJ2-5; D unclear. Trimming stripped 1 base from V and 2 bases from J, with 11 bases between. Germline V gene data show CDR1 as MDHEN and CDR2 as SYDVKM. This CDR3 spans 15 amino acids. CDR3 nucleotides: TGTGCCAGCAGTTTATTAACCCAGGCGCAAGAGACCCAGTACTTC. Its protein product is CASSLLTQAQETQYF. The full variable domain, with the rest looked up from reference TRBV28 and TRBJ2-5, is DVKVTQSSRYLVKRTGEKVFLECVQDMDHENMFWYRQDPGLGLRLIYFSYDVKMKEKGDIPEGYSVSREKKERFSLILESASTNQTSMYLCASSLLTQAQETQYFGPGTRLLVL.

The chain recombines TRBV19 with TRBJ2-2, with 10 bases lining up with TRBD1. CDR3 size: 16 residues. Germline V gene data show CDR1 as LNHDA and CDR2 as SQIVND (reference sequence). The V gene end was trimmed by 4 bases and the J gene end by 8 bases; junction bases not matched to a gene: 10. CDR3 DNA: TGTGCCAGTAGTACCCCCTGGACAGGGGGGACAGGGGAGCTGTTTTTT. This encodes CASSTPWTGGTGELFF.

This chain joins TRBV30 and TRBJ1-5, with a weak D call TRBD1 (5 bases). There are 16 residues in the CDR3. Trimming left V 2 bases short and J 5 bases short, with 19 bases between. Per the germline V gene, CDR1 is GTSNPN and CDR2 is SVGIG (reference sequence). CDR3 residues: CAWSIPGGRSYQPQHF. Here the CDR3 DNA reads TGTGCCTGGAGTATCCCTGGGGGGAGATCCTATCAGCCCCAGCATTTT.

The chain is built from TRBV29-1 and TRBJ1-1, with D unclear. In germline, CDR1 is SQVTM, CDR2 ANQGSEA. The CDR3 extends over 14 amino acids. V lost 4 bases and J 0 bases, leaving 12 bases between the germline ends. CDR3 amino acids: CSVALAGLNTEAFF. The CDR3 nucleotides read TGCAGCGTTGCTTTGGCAGGACTGAACACTGAAGCTTTCTTT.

J is TRBJ2-6 and V is TRBV2; D possibly corresponds to TRBD1 (5 bases). The CDR3 extends over 13 amino acids. Germline CDR1 is SNHLY and CDR2 is FYNNEI. With 8 bases removed from V and 4 bases from J, the gap between germline ends came to 9 bases. The chain's CDR3 is CASSGSGANVLTF. In DNA, the CDR3 is TGTGCCAGCTCAGGGTCCGGGGCCAACGTCCTGACTTTC.